The following is a T cell receptor (beta chain) sequence with its context. A single count supports this clone. Its cognate antigen has yet to be identified. Base qualities were left out, and no much larger clone turns up one base away. The data derive from a study of identifying expanded T cells in peripheral blood (dated by TCRdb to between 2018 and 2020). Broadly, across the study: Four technical replicates, made by sequencing separate aliquots from the same pool of genomic DNA, were compared pairwise. Overall study outcomes, separate from this receptor: The binomial model flagged approximately 1.2 differentially abundant clones between technical replicates but about 16.4 over approximately 2 weeks and approximately 18 over approximately 4 weeks. The beta-binomial model significantly reduced the number of clones called differentially abundant and the false-positive rate across all healthy-donor time intervals. The authors expected that over much longer intervals, such as months to years, biological variance in healthy repertoires might increase even further. For all healthy donors, the variance in clone template counts between approximately 2-week samples rose significantly as total template count increased.

TCRbeta CDR3 regions were profiled with the immunoSEQ Assay using bias-controlled multiplex PCR amplification of genomic DNA. In the original analysis: The absolute abundance of each unique TCRbeta CDR3 region was quantified after sequences were collapsed and filtered. Two models were used to test differential abundance: a binomial model (Fisher-equivalent) and a beta-binomial model that adds time-dependent variance fitted from healthy donors. Clones with fewer than 5 combined templates were removed, and a clone was called differentially abundant if the clone's Benjamini-Hochberg FDR was below 0.01. Beta-binomial variance was modeled as a function of total template count across the two samples using the form v = (b*log(k)+a)^2. In its TCRdb copy, this immuneACCESS table keeps in-frame sequences only and misses some clones. Where compared with another copy, unresolved V genes explain less than half of these, and the others have no known cause. The V and J calls and clone size come from that table; D and trimming were worked out from the DNA. This sample holds about 82,000 clones; 85% to 90% were observed only once. Clones ranked in the top ten supply around 7% of the sample.

No immune events such as infections were documented for the healthy donors during the collection period. Healthy-donor blood repertoires served as a training cohort to calibrate time-dependent variance in a beta-binomial model of T-cell clone differential abundance. The training cohort was composed of some ten healthy donors, 3 female and 7 male. The donors were between roughly 25 and 70 years old, with an average age of approximately 46 years. Whole blood from each healthy donor was obtained from a commercial supplier and was collected at three time points approximately 13 days apart. For immunosequencing, genomic DNA was extracted from whole blood that had not been sorted. The sequence came from a person between 18 and 70 years old in good health. The sample consisted of blood.

The nucleotide sequence is given as TGCGCCAGCAGCCAAGATCGGTCGACCACTGAAGCTTTCTTT. This is translated as CASSQDRSTTEAFF. The V and J segments used are TRBV4-3 and TRBJ1-1, with the D gene not clear enough to name. The germline V gene supplies CDR1 LGHNA and CDR2 YSLEER. The V and J ends are trimmed by 0 bases and 4 bases, leaving 9 bases between them. From the cysteine up to the phenylalanine, the CDR3 has a length of 14 residues. The DNA shown is the 42-base CDR3, in frame from base 1.